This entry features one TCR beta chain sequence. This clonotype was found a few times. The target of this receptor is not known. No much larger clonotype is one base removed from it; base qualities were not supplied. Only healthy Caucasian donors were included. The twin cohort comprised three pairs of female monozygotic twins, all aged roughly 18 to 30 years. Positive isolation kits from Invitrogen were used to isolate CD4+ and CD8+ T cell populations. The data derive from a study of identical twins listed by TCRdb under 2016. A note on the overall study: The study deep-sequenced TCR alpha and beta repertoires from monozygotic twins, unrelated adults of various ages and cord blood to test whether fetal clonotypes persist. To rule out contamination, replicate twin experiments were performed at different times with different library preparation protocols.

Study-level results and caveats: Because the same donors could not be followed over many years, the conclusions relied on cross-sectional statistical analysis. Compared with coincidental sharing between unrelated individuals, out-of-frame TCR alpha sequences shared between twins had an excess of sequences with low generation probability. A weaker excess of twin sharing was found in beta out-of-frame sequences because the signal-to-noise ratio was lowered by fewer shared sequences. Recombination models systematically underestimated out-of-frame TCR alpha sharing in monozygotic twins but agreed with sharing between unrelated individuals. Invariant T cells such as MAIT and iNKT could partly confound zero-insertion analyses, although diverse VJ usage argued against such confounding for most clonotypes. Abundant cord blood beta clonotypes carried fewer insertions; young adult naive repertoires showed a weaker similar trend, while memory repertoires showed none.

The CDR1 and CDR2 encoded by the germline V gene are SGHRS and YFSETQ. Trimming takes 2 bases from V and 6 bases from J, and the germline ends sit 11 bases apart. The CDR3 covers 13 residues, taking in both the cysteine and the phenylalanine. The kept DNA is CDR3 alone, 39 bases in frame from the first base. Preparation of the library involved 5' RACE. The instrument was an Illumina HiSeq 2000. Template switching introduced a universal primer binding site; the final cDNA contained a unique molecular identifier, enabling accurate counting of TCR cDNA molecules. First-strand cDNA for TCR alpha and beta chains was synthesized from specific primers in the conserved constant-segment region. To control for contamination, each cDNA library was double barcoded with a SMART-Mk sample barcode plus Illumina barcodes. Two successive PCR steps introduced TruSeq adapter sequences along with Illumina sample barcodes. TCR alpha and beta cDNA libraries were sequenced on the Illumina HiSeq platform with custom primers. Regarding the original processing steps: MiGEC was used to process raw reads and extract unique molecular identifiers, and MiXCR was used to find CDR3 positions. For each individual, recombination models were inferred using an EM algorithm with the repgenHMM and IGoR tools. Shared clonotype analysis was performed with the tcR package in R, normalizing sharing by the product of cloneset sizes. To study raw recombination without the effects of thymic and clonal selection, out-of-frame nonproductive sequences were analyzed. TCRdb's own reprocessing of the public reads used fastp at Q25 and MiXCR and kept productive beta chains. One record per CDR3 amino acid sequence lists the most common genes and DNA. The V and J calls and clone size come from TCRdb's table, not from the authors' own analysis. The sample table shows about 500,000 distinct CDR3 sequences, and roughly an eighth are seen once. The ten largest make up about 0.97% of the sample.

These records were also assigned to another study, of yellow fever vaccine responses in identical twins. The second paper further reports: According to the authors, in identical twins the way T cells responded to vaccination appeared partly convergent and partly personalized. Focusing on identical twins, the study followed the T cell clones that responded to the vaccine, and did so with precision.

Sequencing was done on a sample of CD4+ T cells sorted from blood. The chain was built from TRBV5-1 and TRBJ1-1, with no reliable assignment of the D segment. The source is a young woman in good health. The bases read TGCGCCAGCAGCTTACAAAGTTTCGCTGAAGCTTTCTTT. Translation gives CASSLQSFAEAFF.